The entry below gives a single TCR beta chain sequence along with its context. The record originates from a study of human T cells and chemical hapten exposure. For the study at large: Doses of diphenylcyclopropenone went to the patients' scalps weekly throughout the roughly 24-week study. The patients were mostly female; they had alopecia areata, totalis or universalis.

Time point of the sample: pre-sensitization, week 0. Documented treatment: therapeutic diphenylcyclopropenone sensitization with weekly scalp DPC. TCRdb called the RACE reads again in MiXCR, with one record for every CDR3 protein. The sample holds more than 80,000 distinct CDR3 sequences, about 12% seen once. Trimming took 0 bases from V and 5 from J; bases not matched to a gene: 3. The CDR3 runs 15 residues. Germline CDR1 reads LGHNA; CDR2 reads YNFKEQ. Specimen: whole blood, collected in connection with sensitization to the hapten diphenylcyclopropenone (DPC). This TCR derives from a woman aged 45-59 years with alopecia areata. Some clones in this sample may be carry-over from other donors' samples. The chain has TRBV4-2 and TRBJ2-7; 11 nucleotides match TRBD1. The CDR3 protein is CASSQEGTGGHEQYF. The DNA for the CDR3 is TGTGCCAGCAGCCAAGAGGGGACAGGGGGGCACGAGCAGTACTTC.